What follows is one T cell receptor (beta chain) and its context. The CDR3 consists of 13 residues. The germline V gene encodes CDR1 LGHNA and CDR2 YSLEER. Trimming took 0 bases from V and 14 from J; bases not matched to a gene: 3. The sample belongs to a study of Ad26.COV2.S vaccination and SARS-CoV-2 variants. Treatment specified: approximately 18 received Ad26.COV2.S at low or high dose, single or two shots; about 5 received placebo; per-sample allocation not given. Day 63 after the first injection of vaccine or placebo was the sampling time. Assay used: immunoSEQ multiplex PCR; TCRdb lists only in-frame clones, some missing. The sample records hundreds of thousands of clones, around 90% being singletons.

Sequencing used peripheral blood, obtained in a trial of Ad26.COV2.S vaccine versus placebo. The sequence was collected from a person aged 18-65 years who received the Ad26.COV2.S COVID-19 vaccine or a placebo. The V call is TRBV4-3, the J call TRBJ2-3; 12 nucleotides align to TRBD2. This CDR3 is CASSQELAGGRYF. CDR3 DNA: TGCGCCAGCAGCCAAGAACTAGCGGGGGGCCGGTATTTT.